This T cell receptor beta chain was captured by sequencing in a study of shared clonotypes between healthy human individuals. Positive CCR7 selection of CD45RO-negative cells yielded the naive CD8 cells, and terminally differentiated effector memory CD45RA+ cells were excluded. The data were produced by immunoSEQ multiplex PCR, yet TCRdb's version contains in-frame clones alone and is incomplete. The sample contains around 580,000 clones, roughly 98% of which appear only once. With 5 bases removed from V and 1 base from J, the gap between germline ends came to 8 bases. The CDR3 spans 12 residues. Germline V gene lookup returns CDR1 SQVTM and CDR2 ANQGSEA.

The rearrangement joins TRBV29-1 to TRBJ1-2, with D unclear. Input material: naive CD8+ T cells sorted from blood. This clonotype was obtained from a man younger than 45 in good health. The chain's CDR3 is CSVREGNYGYTF. CDR3 coding DNA: TGCAGCGTTCGAGAAGGTAACTATGGCTACACCTTC.